This T cell receptor (beta chain) is from a study of PD-L1 blockade in urothelial cancer. Study information: Blood gave a median around 150,000 T cells.

With regard to this clone: Its cognate antigen is unknown.

Broader study findings: At the 3-week point, tumor-associated blood clones expanded more in durable-benefit patients.

The time point: pretreatment peripheral blood. Between 1 and 8 samples, pretreatment and on-treatment, were given by each patient. Libraries were prepared by immunoSEQ multiplex PCR; TCRdb keeps only in-frame clonotypes and omits some of them. The sample shows tens of thousands of clones, about 68% of them seen only once. Germline V gene lookup returns CDR1 SGHVS and CDR2 FQNEAQ. V lost 3 bases and J lost 1, with 6 bases in between. CDR3 length: 13 amino acids. This TCR was sampled from a man between 70 and 80 years old with urothelial cancer. The sequencing here drew on PBMCs, taken around atezolizumab (anti-PD-L1) treatment. The gene calls are TRBV7-8 and TRBJ1-1; no clear D. Here the CDR3 reads CASSLSGNTEAFF. The DNA for the CDR3 is TGTGCCAGCAGCTTGTCAGGGAACACTGAAGCTTTCTTT.